These T cell receptor beta chains were read from a single sample in a study of cytomegalovirus exposure and HLA in healthy donors. Measured with immunoSEQ multiplex PCR; TCRdb has only the in-frame clones, and not every one. The table lists about 94,000 clones, approximately 66% of them singletons. The sample was PBMCs. The receptor source for this set is a young man in good health and CMV-seronegative. Each CDR3 is given with its conserved first and last residue. The order of the fields is CDR3 protein, CDR3 DNA, D gene, J gene, clone size, V gene. The D gene is left open where the match is weak. Part of the rows lack a size; the others show once, few, many or a class for expanded clones.

CASSGQGGGLYEQYF TGTGCCAGTAGCGGACAGGGCGGGGGACTCTACGAGCAGTACTTC - TRBJ2-7 - TRBV19
CASSDSLGLGGNEQFF TGTGCCAGCAGTGATTCTCTGGGACTAGGGGGCAATGAGCAGTTCTTC TRBD2 TRBJ2-1 - TRBV6-1
CASSQAQGTNTEAFF TGCGCCAGCAGCCAAGCCCAGGGGACGAACACTGAAGCTTTCTTT - TRBJ1-1 - TRBV4-1
CASSTGQSNNSPLHF TGCGCCAGCAGCACAGGGCAATCAAATAATTCACCCCTCCACTTT - TRBJ1-6 - TRBV5-1
CASTTGDGSNQPQHF TGTGCCAGTACCACCGGAGACGGTAGCAATCAGCCCCAGCATTTT - TRBJ1-5 - TRBV19
CASRPDTGAWSGELFF TGTGCCAGCCGTCCTGACACTGGCGCGTGGTCCGGGGAGCTGTTTTTT - TRBJ2-2 - TRBV13
CASTLGQGARGTGELFF TGTGCCAGTACTTTGGGACAGGGGGCGCGAGGTACCGGGGAGCTGTTTTTT TRBD1 TRBJ2-2 - TRBV19
CASSRNRAQYEQYF TGTGCCAGTAGTCGTAATCGAGCGCAGTACGAGCAGTACTTC - TRBJ2-7 - TRBV19
CASSSGGKGANYGYTF TGTGCCAGCTCTTCTGGGGGGAAGGGAGCTAACTATGGCTACACCTTC - TRBJ1-2 - TRBV27
CASSLVTSGGYTDTQYF TGCGCCAGCAGCTTGGTGACTAGCGGGGGGTACACAGATACGCAGTATTTT TRBD2 TRBJ2-3 - TRBV5-1
CASSRMGADYEKLFF TGCGCCAGCAGCCGAATGGGGGCTGATTATGAAAAACTGTTTTTT - TRBJ1-4 - TRBV5-1
CASSLKTGGGEKLFF TGTGCCAGCAGCTTAAAGACAGGGGGCGGTGAAAAACTGTTTTTT TRBD1 TRBJ1-4 - TRBV9
CASRLTSGSSYNEQFF TGTGCCAGCAGACTGACTAGCGGGAGCTCCTACAATGAGCAGTTCTTC TRBD2 TRBJ2-1 few TRBV7-3
CASSVGARITYEQYF TGTGCCAGCAGTGTCGGAGCTAGGATAACCTACGAGCAGTACTTC - TRBJ2-7 - TRBV2
CSVRREYSGETQYF TGCAGCGTTCGGCGGGAGTACTCTGGCGAGACCCAGTACTTC TRBD2 TRBJ2-5 - TRBV29-1
CASSSGGPGNTIYF TGCGCCAGCAGCTCGGGGGGCCCCGGAAACACCATATATTTT - TRBJ1-3 few TRBV5-1
CASSPGQGFNYGYTF TGTGCCAGCAGTCCTGGGCAGGGCTTTAACTATGGCTACACCTTC - TRBJ1-2 once TRBV5-8
CASSLILQGAPTRQYF TGTGCCAGCAGCCTTATCCTACAGGGGGCCCCAACGAGGCAGTACTTC TRBD1 TRBJ2-7 - TRBV5-4
CARGLRSPLGYQETQYF TGTGCCAGAGGACTCCGAAGCCCCCTAGGGTACCAAGAGACCCAGTACTTC - TRBJ2-5 - TRBV2
CSVDGGGWLGNGETQYF TGCAGCGTTGATGGGGGCGGGTGGTTAGGTAATGGGGAGACCCAGTACTTC - TRBJ2-5 - TRBV29-1
CSATSDYEQYF TGCAGTGCCACATCAGACTACGAGCAGTACTTC - TRBJ2-7 few TRBV20-1
CASSYRRGPYEQYF TGTGCCAGCAGTTACCGACGAGGCCCCTACGAGCAGTACTTC - TRBJ2-7 medium-sized TRBV28
CATSRDGGAYNEQFF TGTGCCACCAGCAGAGACGGGGGGGCCTACAATGAGCAGTTCTTC TRBD2 TRBJ2-1 - TRBV15
CASSLAFTGDRYNEQFF TGTGCCAGCAGTTTAGCCTTTACAGGGGACCGCTACAATGAGCAGTTCTTC TRBD1 TRBJ2-1 few TRBV27
CASGLALSSEQYF TGTGCTAGTGGTTTGGCCCTTTCGAGCGAGCAGTACTTC - TRBJ2-7 once TRBV12-5
CASSQMGQRNTEAFF TGCGCCAGCAGCCAGATGGGACAGAGGAACACTGAAGCTTTCTTT TRBD1 TRBJ1-1 - TRBV4-1
CASGYRGGDTEAFF TGTGCCAGCGGCTACCGGGGGGGAGACACTGAAGCTTTCTTT - TRBJ1-1 few TRBV7-3
CASSQSTVSYEQYF TGTGCCAGCTCACAATCGACAGTCTCCTACGAGCAGTACTTC - TRBJ2-7 - TRBV18
CASSLAADSGNTIYF TGTGCCAGCAGCTTAGCGGCAGACTCTGGAAACACCATATATTTT - TRBJ1-3 - TRBV7-8
CASSLDRGGELFF TGTGCCAGCAGCTTGGACAGGGGCGGGGAGCTGTTTTTT TRBD1 TRBJ2-2 - TRBV7-2
CASSSALDRVGYEQYF TGTGCCAGCAGCTCCGCCCTCGACAGGGTGGGCTACGAGCAGTACTTC TRBD1 TRBJ2-7 - TRBV11-2
CASSLTSGSSYEQYF TGTGCCAGCAGCCTGACTAGCGGAAGCTCCTACGAGCAGTACTTC TRBD2 TRBJ2-7 medium-sized TRBV6-5
CASRTHVGATGELFF TGTGCCAGCAGAACCCACGTGGGGGCCACCGGGGAGCTGTTTTTT - TRBJ2-2 - TRBV6-1
CASSRREPKNIQYF TGTGCCAGCAGCCGGAGGGAGCCCAAAAACATTCAGTACTTC - TRBJ2-4 - TRBV13
CASSLPVAAEQFF TGTGCCAGCAGCTTACCCGTAGCGGCGGAGCAGTTCTTC - TRBJ2-1 - TRBV7-2
CASSFGTGVNTEAFF TGTGCCAGCAGTTTTGGGACAGGGGTTAACACTGAAGCTTTCTTT TRBD1 TRBJ1-1 - TRBV27
CASSKTAPLGPQHF TGTGCCAGCAGTAAGACAGCGCCTCTTGGACCCCAGCATTTT - TRBJ1-5 - TRBV6-5
CASQGFRSYNSPLHF TGTGCCAGCCAGGGGTTCCGCTCCTATAATTCACCCCTCCACTTT - TRBJ1-6 - TRBV2
CASSQGTGTGHEKLFF TGTGCCAGCAGCCAGGGTACCGGGACAGGGCATGAAAAACTGTTTTTT TRBD1 TRBJ1-4 once TRBV4-2
CASRVREYGETQYF TGTGCCAGCAGAGTCCGCGAGTATGGAGAGACCCAGTACTTC - TRBJ2-5 - TRBV27
CASSLSGSFQPQHF TGTGCCAGCAGTCTTAGCGGGAGTTTTCAGCCCCAGCATTTT - TRBJ1-5 - TRBV28
CASSQGVRVAYGYTF TGTGCCAGCAGCCAAGGGGTCCGGGTTGCCTATGGCTACACCTTC - TRBJ1-2 - TRBV14
CASERTLILPQHF TGTGCCAGCGAGAGGACACTTATTCTGCCCCAGCATTTT - TRBJ1-5 few TRBV2
CASSDSRGYTF TGTGCCAGCAGCGATTCTCGGGGCTACACCTTC - TRBJ1-2 once TRBV9
CASSVAGVIDEQYF TGTGCCAGCAGCGTAGCCGGGGTAATCGACGAGCAGTACTTC - TRBJ2-7 few TRBV9
CASSELRLMNTEAFF TGTGCCAGCAGTGAGTTAAGACTCATGAACACTGAAGCTTTCTTT - TRBJ1-1 - TRBV2
CASSSLRGSEAFF TGTGCCAGCAGCTCCCTCAGGGGCAGTGAAGCTTTCTTT - TRBJ1-1 - TRBV14
CASSDSGGEYNEQFF TGTGCCAGCAGTGACAGCGGGGGCGAGTACAATGAGCAGTTCTTC TRBD2 TRBJ2-1 - TRBV6-4
CASSVGETGGYQETQYF TGTGCCAGCAGCGTAGGCGAGACAGGGGGCTACCAAGAGACCCAGTACTTC TRBD1 TRBJ2-5 - TRBV9
CASSSQLAGGRDREQYF TGTGCCAGCAGTTCCCAACTAGCGGGAGGCCGGGACCGCGAGCAGTACTTC TRBD2 TRBJ2-7 - TRBV5-4
CASTTLGGTEAFF TGCGCCAGCACGACCCTCGGGGGCACTGAAGCTTTCTTT - TRBJ1-1 few TRBV5-1
CSATAGNTQYF TGCAGTGCTACTGCGGGGAATACGCAGTATTTT - TRBJ2-3 - TRBV20-1
CAISSLTGTGANVLTF TGTGCCATCAGCTCACTGACAGGGACGGGGGCCAACGTCCTGACTTTC TRBD1 TRBJ2-6 - TRBV10-3
CASSDSSGAFEVEQFF TGTGCCAGCAGTGACAGTTCAGGGGCTTTCGAGGTTGAGCAGTTCTTC - TRBJ2-1 - TRBV6-4
CASSPATNEKLFF TGTGCCAGCAGTCCAGCAACTAATGAAAAACTGTTTTTT - TRBJ1-4 - TRBV28
CAISGQGRTEAFF TGTGCCATCAGTGGACAGGGAAGAACTGAAGCTTTCTTT TRBD1 TRBJ1-1 once TRBV10-3
CASSPHTGELFF TGTGCCAGCAGCCCTCACACCGGGGAGCTGTTTTTT - TRBJ2-2 - TRBV7-3
CASKSGTLSTDTQYF TGTGCCAGCAAATCCGGGACTCTAAGCACAGATACGCAGTATTTT - TRBJ2-3 - TRBV6-5
CASSQVNYGYTF TGTGCCAGCAGCCAAGTAAACTATGGCTACACCTTC - TRBJ1-2 - TRBV14
CASGQKGQGVGSPLHF TGTGCCAGCGGCCAAAAGGGACAGGGGGTGGGTTCACCCCTCCACTTT TRBD1 TRBJ1-6 - TRBV14